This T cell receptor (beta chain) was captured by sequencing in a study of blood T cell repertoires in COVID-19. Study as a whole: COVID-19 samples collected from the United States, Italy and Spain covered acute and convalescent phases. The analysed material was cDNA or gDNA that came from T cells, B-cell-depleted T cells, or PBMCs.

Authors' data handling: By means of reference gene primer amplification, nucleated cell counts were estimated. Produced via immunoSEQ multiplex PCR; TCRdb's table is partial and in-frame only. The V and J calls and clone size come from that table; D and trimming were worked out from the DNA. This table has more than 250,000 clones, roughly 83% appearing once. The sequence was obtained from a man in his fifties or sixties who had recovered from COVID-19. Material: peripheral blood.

The DNA of the CDR3 is TGCAGTGCTAGTGGAACGGGAGTCTCCTACAATGAGCAGTTCTTC. Encoded protein: CSASGTGVSYNEQFF. The gene calls are TRBV20-1 and TRBJ2-1; TRBD2 is a possible D gene (6 bases). V was trimmed by 3 bases and J by 0 bases, leaving 12 bases between them. From germline, CDR1 is DFQATT and CDR2 SNEGSKA (reference sequence). This CDR3 is built from 15 residues.